The 16 T cell receptor beta chains given below trace back to one sample, sequenced in a study of T cells in Graves' hyperthyroidism and ophthalmopathy. Amplified TCR beta CDR3 regions derived from RNA transcripts. In the first-round RT-PCR of the TCR CDR3, the HTBI primer set was used. TCRdb processed the multiplex PCR reads anew with MiXCR; each CDR3 protein has one entry. The data contain about half a million distinct CDR3 sequences, around 20% of them seen just once; the ten biggest clones take up 47%. The sequenced material came from blood. The receptors shown here come from a man in his forties or fifties with Graves' ophthalmopathy.

This rearrangement joins TRBV19 to TRBJ1-3, with D unresolved. The CDR3 runs 14 residues. CDR1 LNHDA and CDR2 SQIVND come from the germline V gene (reference sequence). Trimming left V 10 bases short and J 0 bases short, with 13 bases between. The CDR3 DNA reads as TGTGCCACTAAAAGCAGAAACTCTGGAAACACCATATATTTT. Protein sequence: CATKSRNSGNTIYF.

This chain links TRBV19 with TRBJ2-3; 10 bases agree with TRBD1. Germline CDR1 and CDR2: LNHDA and SQIVND (reference sequence). V lost 5 bases, J lost 3 bases, and 8 bases stayed unmatched. The CDR3 is 16 amino acids. This CDR3 is CASSARQGAGTDTQYF. In nucleotides, the CDR3 is TGTGCCAGTAGTGCCCGACAGGGGGCGGGTACAGATACGCAGTATTTT.

The rearrangement uses TRBV6-2 or TRBV6-3 and TRBJ2-3; D not resolved. This CDR3 is 11 amino acids long. Looked up from germline, CDR1 is MNHEY and CDR2 is SVGEGT. V was trimmed by 7 bases and J by 4 bases, leaving 6 bases between them. The CDR3 protein is CASKGADTQYF. The DNA of the CDR3 is TGTGCCAGCAAGGGCGCAGATACGCAGTATTTT.

This clonotype was detected a few times. The genes are TRBV18 and TRBJ2-1, with D possibly TRBD2 on 6 matching bases. This CDR3 is built from 13 residues. Germline CDR1 and CDR2: KGHSH and LQKENI. The V end lost 1 base, the J end lost 12 bases, and 13 bases lay between the germline ends. The CDR3: CASSPQDGGAQFF. CDR3 DNA: TGTGCCAGCTCACCACAAGACGGCGGGGCGCAGTTCTTC.

This clonotype came up a few times. The V call is TRBV2, the J call TRBJ1-2; 10 nucleotides agree with TRBD1. Trimming cost V 6 bases and J 6 bases; bases outside gene matches: 4. The CDR3 has 13 amino acids. Per the germline V gene, CDR1 is SNHLY and CDR2 is FYNNEI. This chain's CDR3 is CASRTGGANGYTF. The CDR3 bases are TGTGCCAGCAGGACAGGGGGCGCAAATGGCTACACCTTC.

The chain employs TRBV3-1 and TRBJ2-5; unclear D gene. Trimming left V 2 bases short and J 1 base short, with 11 bases between. The CDR3 is 15 amino acids. CDR1 and CDR2 (germline): LGHDT, YNNKEL (reference sequence). CDR3 in amino acids: CASSQRSRSQETQYF. DNA of the CDR3: TGTGCCAGCAGCCAACGGTCGCGTTCCCAAGAGACCCAGTACTTC.

The chain joins TRBV12-3 or TRBV12-4 to TRBJ2-2; D remains unclear. This CDR3 region has 15 residues. V was shortened by 6 bases and J by 1 base, with 12 bases between the two germline ends. CDR3 sequence: CASRPSPRNTGELFF. CDR3 DNA: TGTGCCAGCAGACCATCTCCCAGGAACACCGGGGAGCTGTTTTTT.

This clonotype was counted many times. The chain carries TRBV2 and TRBJ2-1; 11 bases map to TRBD2. This CDR3 has 16 amino acids. With V trimmed by 7 bases and J by 4 bases, 9 bases remained unmatched. The germline V gene has CDR1 SNHLY and CDR2 FYNNEI. The CDR3 sequence is CASNSRTSGPYNEQFF. In DNA form, the CDR3 reads TGTGCCAGCAATAGCAGGACTAGCGGGCCATACAATGAGCAGTTCTTC.

This clonotype was counted ten times or more. The chain uses TRBV6-5 and TRBJ1-1; possible D gene TRBD1, 6 bases. Per germline, CDR1 MNHEY and CDR2 SVGAGI. Deletions cut 2 bases from V and 5 bases from J, with 9 bases between. The CDR3 totals 13 residues. CDR3 in amino acids: CASSYGQSTEAFF. Here the CDR3 DNA reads TGTGCCAGCAGTTACGGACAGTCGACTGAAGCTTTCTTT.

This clonotype has more than one count but fewer than ten. The V and J genes are TRBV2 and TRBJ1-4, with D possibly TRBD1 on 6 matching bases. The V end was cut by 7 bases, the J end by 2 bases, with 8 bases between. The CDR3 runs to 13 residues. CDR1 is SNHLY, CDR2 FYNNEI, per germline. The CDR3 loop reads CASKRGTNEKLFF. Written as DNA, the CDR3 is TGTGCCAGCAAAAGGGGGACTAATGAAAAACTGTTTTTT.

This clonotype was seen repeatedly, ten times or more. V is TRBV11-2 and J is TRBJ1-4, with 7 bases matching TRBD1. The CDR3 spans 16 residues. Germline-derived CDR1 and CDR2 are SGHAT and FQNNGV. Germline trimming cut 5 bases from V and 7 bases from J; bases unmatched to any gene: 13. CDR3 coding DNA: TGTGCCAGCAGCGGAGGGCCCAGGGGGGTTACTGAAAAACTGTTTTTT. Translated: CASSGGPRGVTEKLFF.

This clonotype occurred many times. This sequence joins TRBV7-2 and TRBJ1-1; 9 bases agree with TRBD1. Germline CDR1 is SGHTA and CDR2 is FQGNSA. With V trimmed by 6 bases and J by 0 bases, 5 bases remained unmatched. There are 15 residues in the CDR3. The CDR3 DNA reads TGTGCCAGCAGTCCCACAGGGGGCATGAACACTGAAGCTTTCTTT. Translating it yields CASSPTGGMNTEAFF.

This clonotype appeared many times. V and J are TRBV2 and TRBJ2-3; TRBD2 aligns across 11 bases. This CDR3 is 13 amino acids long. The V gene end was trimmed by 6 bases and the J gene end by 13 bases; junction bases not matched to a gene: 9. Germline CDR1 is SNHLY and CDR2 is FYNNEI. The CDR3 DNA follows: TGTGCCAGCAGCGCCGTAGCGGGGGGGCGCAAGTATTTT. Translating gives CASSAVAGGRKYF.

The CDR3 sequence: CASSPDTRLGTGELFF. CDR3 bases: TGTGCCAGCAGCCCAGACACCCGGCTGGGCACCGGGGAGCTGTTTTTT. This chain connects TRBV14 to TRBJ2-2; no definite D call. The V and J ends lost 4 bases and 4 bases respectively, with 16 bases between them. CDR3 size: 16 residues. Germline values: CDR1 SGHDN, CDR2 FVKESK.

This clonotype was seen repeatedly, ten times or more. The rearrangement links TRBV27 to TRBJ1-5; 10 nucleotides agree with TRBD1. Germline CDR1 reads MNHEY; CDR2 reads SMNVEV (reference sequence). V lost 3 bases to trimming and J lost 0 bases; unmatched junction nucleotides: 14. CDR3 length: 20 amino acids. CDR3 nucleotides: TGTGCCAGCAGTTTCTCAGGGACAGGGGCCGCGGCATATAGCAATCAGCCCCAGCATTTT. Its protein is CASSFSGTGAAAYSNQPQHF.

V usage is TRBV7-3 and J usage is TRBJ2-1; perhaps TRBD1 as D (6 bases). The CDR3 extends over 15 amino acids. V lost 3 bases, J lost 6 bases, and 15 bases lay in between. CDR1 and CDR2 (germline): SGHTA, FQGTGA. The chain's CDR3 is CASSFGARGVNEQFF. CDR3 coding DNA: TGTGCCAGCAGCTTTGGTGCCAGGGGAGTCAATGAGCAGTTCTTC.